One TCR beta chain is described in this entry. Its antigen is unknown. This entry comes from a study of cytomegalovirus exposure and HLA in healthy donors. The wider study: Among the roughly 400 genotyped donors, around 85% were placed in the Caucasian-associated ancestry cluster. Findings and limits, study-wide: Within a later analysis, the majority of CMV-associated TCR beta chains appeared HLA-restricted. Prior analysis indicated that the majority of TCR beta V segments exhibited productivity approximately 90% or approximately 30% of the time.

Researchers ran the PCR with 60 Vbeta and 13 Jbeta primers. Original analysis: It was a later analysis that counted tens of millions of unique TCR beta chains, of which around 11 million were shared. Data came from immunoSEQ multiplex PCR; TCRdb stores just in-frame clones and leaves some out. Clone size and the V and J calls come from that table; the DNA yielded D and trimming. The repertoire holds about 140,000 clones, with about 66% as singletons. This CDR3 spans 15 amino acids. This rearrangement joins TRBV21-1 to TRBJ1-4; the table's D call TRBD1 went unverified against the DNA. TRBV21-1 is flagged as a pseudogene. Material: PBMCs. The receptor's source is a male donor in good health and CMV-seronegative. CDR3: CASIVRGRANEKLFF. CDR3 DNA: TGTGCCAGCATTGTCAGGGGGCGGGCTAATGAAAAACTGTTTTTT.